The 5 T cell receptor beta chains below come from one sample, sequenced in a study of T cell responses to AZD1222 COVID-19 vaccine. The method was immunoSEQ multiplex PCR; TCRdb's version includes in-frame clones alone and lacks a portion of them. This table holds over 120,000 clones, roughly 90% found once. Sequenced material: peripheral blood, taken 28 days after the second AZD1222 dose. The origin of the receptors is an adult who received the AZD1222 COVID-19 vaccine.

The chain links TRBV6-5 to TRBJ1-2; 9 bases agree with TRBD1. CDR1 and CDR2 from the germline V gene are MNHEY and SVGAGI. The CDR3 is made up of 16 amino acids. The J segment lost 0 bases and the V segment lost 0 bases, leaving 2 bases of the junction unmatched. This CDR3 is CASSYSGTGTNYGYTF. CDR3 DNA sequence: TGTGCCAGCAGTTACTCAGGGACAGGGACTAACTATGGCTACACCTTC.

This chain uses TRBV10-3 with TRBJ2-3; possibly TRBD2 for D (5 bases). CDR3 length: 16 residues. CDR1 is ENHRY and CDR2 is SYGVKD in the germline V gene. Trimming took off 11 bases at V and 4 bases at J, with 25 bases between the two ends. The CDR3 region has the DNA TGTGCCCCACCGGGTGCGTCGGGATCCTTGCCAGATACGCAGTATTTT. Translated, it gives CAPPGASGSLPDTQYF.

The chain couples TRBV6-6 to TRBJ1-2, with 9 bases fitting TRBD1. The CDR3 consists of 14 residues. Germline lookup yields CDR1 MNHNY and CDR2 SVGAGI (reference sequence). The ends lost 0 bases at V and 8 bases at J; junction bases unmatched: 4. CDR3 sequence: CASSYSRDRDGYTF. The CDR3 bases are TGTGCCAGCAGTTACTCGAGGGACAGGGACGGCTACACCTTC.

The rearrangement uses TRBV6-5 and TRBJ1-2; maybe TRBD1 (6 bases). The CDR3 consists of 14 residues. The V end lost 4 bases, the J end lost 6 bases, and 15 bases lay between the germline ends. The germline V gene has CDR1 MNHEY and CDR2 SVGAGI. The CDR3 DNA follows: TGTGCCAGCAGTTCCTTCGACGGACAGCATGGCTACACCTTC. The encoded protein is CASSSFDGQHGYTF.

The chain joins TRBV4-3 to TRBJ2-1; 7 bases align to TRBD2. The CDR3 loop spans 18 amino acids. Trimming removed 3 bases from V and 3 bases from J; junction bases left unmatched: 14. The germline V gene has CDR1 LGHNA and CDR2 YSLEER. The CDR3 loop is CASSHPPRAGEGYNEQFF. The DNA of the CDR3 is TGCGCCAGCAGCCACCCCCCCAGGGCGGGAGAGGGCTACAATGAGCAGTTCTTC.